The T cell receptor (beta chain) described here comes from a study of radiation and T cells in renal cell carcinoma. V lost 2 bases and J 5 bases, leaving 6 bases between the germline ends. The CDR3 contains 12 residues. Germline V gives CDR1 MNHEY, CDR2 SVGAGI. The table lists this clone with a few counts. This same CDR3 is encoded by further DNA sequences in the sample. TCRdb's copy holds only in-frame clones and misses some; the assay was immunoSEQ multiplex PCR. Of 13,000 to 15,000 clones in the sample, approximately 50% were seen once. Treatment in this sample: treatment-naive control, cytoreductive nephrectomy.

The sample consisted of tumor tissue, taken from a patient whose treatment was nephrectomy without radiotherapy. The chain is built from TRBV6-5 and TRBJ1-1; TRBD1 is a possible D gene (5 bases). The TCR was taken from a man in his fifties with renal cell carcinoma. The CDR3 here is CASSYGGTEAFF. The CDR3 nucleotides read TGTGCCAGCAGTTACGGGGGAACTGAAGCTTTCTTT.